Sequencing of this TCR beta chain was carried out in a study of blood T cell repertoires in COVID-19. Study-level background: Samples representing acute and convalescent COVID-19 were sourced from the United States, Italy and Spain. PBMCs, B-cell-depleted T cells, or T cells were the source of the cDNA or gDNA that made up the material.

Original processing notes: Cell counts per sample came from amplifying reference gene primers. Assay: immunoSEQ multiplex PCR; the TCRdb copy retains only in-frame clones and omits some. Clone size and V and J calls were adopted from that table, with D and trimming inferred from the DNA. This repertoire shows under 100,000 clones, roughly nine tenths found once; its top ten account for around 8.6%. V was clipped by 4 bases and J by 2 bases; unmatched bases: 12. CDR1 and CDR2 (germline): SGHAT, FQNNGV. The CDR3 is made up of 17 amino acids. The TCR originated in a man aged 50-60 years with acute or convalescent COVID-19. The specimen was peripheral blood. V gene TRBV11-2 combines with J gene TRBJ2-5; 8 nucleotides align to TRBD2. Here the CDR3 reads CASSWGRRGANQETQYF. Written as DNA, the CDR3 is TGTGCCAGCAGCTGGGGGCGGCGGGGGGCCAATCAAGAGACCCAGTACTTC.